This T cell receptor beta chain was captured by sequencing in a study of beta chain features in type 1 diabetes. Study as a whole: There was similarity between patients and healthy donors in age, gender and cell yields.

All sorted populations exceeded 95% purity. What was sequenced were expressed TCRB transcripts, since all of the isolated RNA had been reverse transcribed. An average approximately 3.3 million reads came from naive, central memory and regulatory T cell samples. Repertoires were generated with immunoSEQ multiplex PCR, while TCRdb's copy carries only in-frame clones and drops some. The repertoire holds under 300,000 clones, with 25% to 30% as singletons. From germline, CDR1 is GTSNPN and CDR2 SVGIG (reference sequence). Trimming pared 0 bases from V and 7 bases from J, leaving 9 bases between. The CDR3 runs 13 residues. The sample holds a few counts of this clone.

The receptor was derived from a man between 25 and 39 years old in good health. This chain uses TRBV30 with TRBJ1-4; D unclear. Sequencing was carried out using central memory CD4+ T cells from blood. The CDR3 protein is CAWSVRPGEKLFF. The CDR3 DNA is TGTGCCTGGAGTGTCCGGCCAGGTGAAAAACTGTTTTTT.